Given below is one TCR beta chain in context. Its target is unknown. CDR1 and CDR2 from the germline V gene are LNHNV and YYDKDF (reference sequence). The V gene lost 3 bases and the J gene lost 0 bases, with 22 bases spanning the gap. The CDR3 is made up of 19 amino acids. Using its own MiXCR run on the RT-PCR reads, TCRdb lists one record per CDR3 protein. Found here are 540,000 or so distinct CDR3 sequences, 13% of them singletons; the top ten hold about an eighth. These data come from a study of response to subunit inactivated influenza vaccine. Study results and caveats: Few additional T cells are recruited per seasonal influenza vaccination, authors suggested.

The genes are TRBV15 and TRBJ2-3; D tentatively fits TRBD1 or TRBD2 (6 bases each). The TCR comes from a man aged 50 to 60 who received an inactivated influenza vaccine. This sample comprised PBMCs from blood, obtained 35 to 45 days after vaccination. Here the CDR3 DNA reads TGTGCCACCAGCAGTCCATACCCCGTGAGGGGGGCGAGCACAGATACGCAGTATTTT. It translates to CATSSPYPVRGASTDTQYF.